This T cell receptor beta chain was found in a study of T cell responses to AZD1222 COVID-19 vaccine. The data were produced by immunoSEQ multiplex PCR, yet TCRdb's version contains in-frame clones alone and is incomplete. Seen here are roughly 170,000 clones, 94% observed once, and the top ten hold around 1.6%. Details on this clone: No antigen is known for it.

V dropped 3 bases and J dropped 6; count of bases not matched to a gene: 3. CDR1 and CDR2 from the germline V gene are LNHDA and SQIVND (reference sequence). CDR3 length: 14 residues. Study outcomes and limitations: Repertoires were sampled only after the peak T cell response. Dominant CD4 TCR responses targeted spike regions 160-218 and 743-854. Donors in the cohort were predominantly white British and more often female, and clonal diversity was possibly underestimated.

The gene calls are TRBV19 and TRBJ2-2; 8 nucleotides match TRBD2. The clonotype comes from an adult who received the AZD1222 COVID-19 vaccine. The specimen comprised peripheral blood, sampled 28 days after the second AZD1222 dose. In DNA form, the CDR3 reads TGTGCCAGTAGTATCTACGGGGGGGCCGGGGAGCTGTTTTTT. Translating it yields CASSIYGGAGELFF.